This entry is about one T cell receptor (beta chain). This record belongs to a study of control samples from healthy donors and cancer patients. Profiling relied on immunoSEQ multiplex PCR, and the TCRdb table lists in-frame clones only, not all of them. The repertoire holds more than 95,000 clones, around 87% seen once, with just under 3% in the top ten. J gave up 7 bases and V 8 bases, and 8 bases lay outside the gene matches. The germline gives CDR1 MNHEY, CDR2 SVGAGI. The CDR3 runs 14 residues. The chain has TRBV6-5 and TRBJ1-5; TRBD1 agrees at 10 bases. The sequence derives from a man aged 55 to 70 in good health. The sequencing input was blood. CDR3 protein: CASSRQGAGQPQHF. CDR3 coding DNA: TGTGCCAGCTCCCGACAGGGGGCAGGGCAGCCCCAGCATTTT.